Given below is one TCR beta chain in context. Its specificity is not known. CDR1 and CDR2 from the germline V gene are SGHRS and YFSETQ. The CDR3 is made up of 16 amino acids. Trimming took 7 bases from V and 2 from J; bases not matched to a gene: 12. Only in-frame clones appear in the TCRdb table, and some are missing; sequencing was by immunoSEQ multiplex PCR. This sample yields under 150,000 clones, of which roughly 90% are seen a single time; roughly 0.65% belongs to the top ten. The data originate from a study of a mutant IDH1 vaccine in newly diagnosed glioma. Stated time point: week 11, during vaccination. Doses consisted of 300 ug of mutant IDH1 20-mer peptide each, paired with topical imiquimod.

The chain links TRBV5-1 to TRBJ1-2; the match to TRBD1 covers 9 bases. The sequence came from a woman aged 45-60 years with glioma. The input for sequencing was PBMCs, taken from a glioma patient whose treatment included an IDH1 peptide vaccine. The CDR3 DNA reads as TGCGCCAGCTCTGGGACCGACAGGGGGACCAACTATGGCTACACCTTC. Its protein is CASSGTDRGTNYGYTF.